Detailed here is one T cell receptor beta chain. This may be a read error: a much more frequent sequence differs by one nucleotide. This entry belongs to a study of shared clonotypes between healthy human individuals. The germline gives CDR1 MDHEN, CDR2 SYDVKM. V was pared by 2 bases and J by 5 bases, with 4 bases between. This CDR3 has 11 amino acids. Profiled with immunoSEQ multiplex PCR; TCRdb holds only in-frame clones, not every one. The sample carries 1 million to 1.2 million clones, about 80% recorded once. This sequence originates from a man younger than 35 in good health. Some clones in this sample may be carry-over from other donors' samples. The chain is built from TRBV28 and TRBJ2-7; D unclear. The sample taken for sequencing was memory CD4+ T cells from PBMCs. Specified subset: CD45RA-negative fraction. CDR3 in DNA: TGTGCCAGCAGTTTACCCCACGAGCAGTACTTC. Translating gives CASSLPHEQYF.